One and the same sample provided the 30 T cell receptor beta chains below, sequenced in a study of human T cells and chemical hapten exposure. The time point denotes: patch test 1, 2 weeks after DPC sensitization. Specified treatment: therapeutic diphenylcyclopropenone sensitization with weekly scalp DPC. TCRdb re-analysed the RACE reads in MiXCR, keeping a single row per CDR3 protein. The sample yields more than 65,000 distinct CDR3 sequences, 10% to 13% seen once. This specimen was whole blood, taken in connection with sensitization to the hapten diphenylcyclopropenone (DPC). Source of these receptors: a woman aged 45 to 65 with alopecia areata. Some clones in this sample may be carry-over from other donors' samples.

This clonotype appeared a few times. The chain employs TRBV6-2 or TRBV6-3 and TRBJ2-7; 9 positions agree with TRBD1. The CDR3 is 15 residues long. Unmatched junction bases numbered 8, after V lost 6 bases and J lost 2 bases. The germline V gene encodes CDR1 MNHEY and CDR2 SVGEGT. The CDR3 sequence: CASRTQGASTYEQYF. The CDR3 DNA sequence: TGTGCCAGCAGGACACAGGGGGCCTCAACCTACGAGCAGTACTTC.

This clonotype was seen ten or more times. Germline is not matched at one junction end, which may reflect a read error. The J gene is TRBJ2-5, the V gene TRBV20-1; D might be TRBD1 or TRBD2, each matching 5 bases. CDR3 length equals 15 residues. Per the germline V gene, CDR1 is DFQATT and CDR2 is SNEGSKA (reference sequence). This CDR3 reads CSARSPGSYQETQYF. CDR3 nucleotide sequence: TGCAGTGCTAGATCTCCAGGGAGTTACCAGGAGACCCAGTACTTC.

In nucleotides, the CDR3 is TGTGCCAGCACCCCGAGGCTGGGGAGCACAGATACGCAGTATTTT. This gives the protein CASTPRLGSTDTQYF. The J gene is TRBJ2-3, the V gene TRBV2; D is ambiguous. CDR1 and CDR2 (germline): SNHLY, FYNNEI. V was trimmed by 7 bases and J by 0 bases, leaving 14 bases between them. The CDR3 covers 15 residues.

The table lists this clonotype with a few counts. The rearrangement uses TRBV5-1 and TRBJ2-3; D call uncertain. V shed 2 bases and J shed 2 bases, with 12 bases lying between them. Looked up from germline, CDR1 is SGHRS and CDR2 is YFSETQ. The CDR3 is 15 amino acids. DNA of the CDR3: TGCGCCAGCAGCTTAAGCCTCCGGCACACAGATACGCAGTATTTT. Amino acid sequence: CASSLSLRHTDTQYF.

This clonotype was counted at least ten times. This chain connects TRBV24-1 to TRBJ2-1, with a weak D call TRBD2 (5 bases). Germline CDR1 and CDR2: KGHDR and SFDVKD. This CDR3 comprises 12 residues. The germline V and J ends were trimmed by 6 bases and 8 bases, with 10 bases remaining between them. The CDR3 nucleotides read TGTGCCACCAGTCAGCGGCTGGATGAGCAGTTCTTC. Translated, it gives CATSQRLDEQFF.

This chain uses TRBV12-3 or TRBV12-4 with TRBJ1-6; D gene unclear. V lost 3 bases, J lost 10 bases, and 10 bases lay in between. CDR3 length equals 13 residues. CDR3 region: CASSFWAGSPLHF. CDR3 bases: TGTGCCAGCAGTTTTTGGGCAGGATCACCCCTCCACTTT.

This chain links TRBV14 with TRBJ2-1; TRBD2 matches at 7 bases. The CDR3 contains 20 residues. Per the germline V gene, CDR1 is SGHDN and CDR2 is FVKESK. Trimming took 4 bases from V and 1 from J; bases not matched to a gene: 19. The CDR3 here is CASSPRRGREKVGSYNEQFF. CDR3 bases: TGTGCCAGCAGCCCCCGAAGAGGGCGGGAGAAGGTCGGGTCCTACAATGAGCAGTTCTTC.

The rearrangement joins TRBV9 to TRBJ1-2; D ambiguous. The V end was cut by 0 bases, the J end by 2 bases, with 11 bases between. The CDR3 has 15 residues. Germline CDR1 is SGDLS and CDR2 is YYNGEE. The CDR3: CASSVGGPDNYGYTF. The CDR3, as DNA: TGTGCCAGCAGCGTAGGGGGTCCTGACAACTATGGCTACACCTTC.

This clonotype occurred a few times. The chain is built from TRBV12-2 and TRBJ1-5. TRBV12-2 is classified as a pseudogene. CDR3 length: 16 amino acids. CDR3 protein: CASRLKVDGPNQPQHF. The CDR3 DNA reads TGTGCAAGTCGCTTAAAGGTGGACGGACCCAATCAGCCCCAGCATTTT.

This clonotype was seen a handful of times. The chain carries TRBV29-1 and TRBJ2-7; TRBD1 is a possible D gene (5 bases). CDR1 and CDR2 (germline): SQVTM, ANQGSEA. V lost 4 bases to trimming and J lost 3 bases, with 10 bases between them. The CDR3 spans 12 residues. CDR3 loop: CSVVQGSYEQYF. In nucleotides, the CDR3 is TGCAGCGTTGTGCAGGGAAGCTACGAGCAGTACTTC.

The chain carries TRBV6-1 and TRBJ2-1; 8 bases map to TRBD1. The ends lost 4 bases at V and 2 bases at J; junction bases unmatched: 4. CDR1 is MNHNS and CDR2 is SASEGT in the germline V gene. This CDR3 region has 15 residues. CDR3 in amino acids: CASSGRTGPYNEQFF. CDR3 bases: TGTGCCAGCAGTGGACGGACAGGGCCCTACAATGAGCAGTTCTTC.

In its sample, this clonotype was seen a few times. V gene TRBV11-2 combines with J gene TRBJ2-7; the D is unclear. V dropped 7 bases and J dropped 0 bases, with 19 bases sitting between them. The CDR3 extends over 16 amino acids. The germline V gene has CDR1 SGHAT and CDR2 FQNNGV. The CDR3 DNA reads TGTGCCAGCATACGAAGGCTGGCGCTGAGCTCCTACGAGCAGTACTTC. It specifies CASIRRLALSSYEQYF.

In this sample, this clonotype turned up a few times. This sequence joins TRBV11-2 and TRBJ2-7; D might be TRBD1 (5 bases). V shed 4 bases and J shed 5 bases, with 18 bases lying between them. The CDR3 has 15 amino acids. Per the germline V gene, CDR1 is SGHAT and CDR2 is FQNNGV. CDR3 sequence reads: CASSSRIGAFHEQYF. For the CDR3, the DNA is TGTGCCAGCAGCTCGCGGATAGGGGCGTTCCACGAGCAGTACTTC.

The chain uses TRBV20-1 and TRBJ2-3; 10 nucleotides align to TRBD1. Trimming took 7 bases from V and 2 from J; bases not matched to a gene: 3. The CDR3 has 13 amino acids. CDR1 and CDR2 from the germline V gene are DFQATT and SNEGSKA (reference sequence). The CDR3 loop reads CSVGTGDTDTQYF. For the CDR3, the DNA is TGCAGTGTAGGGACAGGGGACACAGATACGCAGTATTTT.

In this sample, this clonotype turned up many times. The chain has TRBV5-5 and TRBJ2-7, with 10 bases aligning to TRBD2. Looked up from germline, CDR1 is SGHKS and CDR2 is YYEKEE (reference sequence). The length of the CDR3 is 15 residues. V lost 4 bases, J lost 6 bases, and 10 bases stayed unmatched. CDR3 bases: TGTGCCAGCAGCCCGAATCCTAGCGGGAGCGCCGAGCAGTACTTC. Encoded protein: CASSPNPSGSAEQYF. Full variable domain (missing parts from reference TRBV5-5 and TRBJ2-7): DAGVTQSPTHLIKTRGQQVTLRCSPISGHKSVSWYQQVLGQGPQFIFQYYEKEERGRGNFPDRFSARQFPNYSSELNVNALLLGDSALYLCASSPNPSGSAEQYFGPGTRLTVT.

In this sample, this clonotype turned up many times. This chain joins TRBV30 and TRBJ1-2; D is perhaps TRBD1 (6 bases). Germline-derived CDR1 and CDR2 are GTSNPN and SVGIG (reference sequence). This CDR3 has 12 amino acids. V was trimmed by 6 bases and J by 4 bases, leaving 12 bases between them. CDR3 nucleotides: TGTGCCTGCCCCGGGGGCGGCTATGGCTACACCTTC. It translates to CACPGGGYGYTF.

This clonotype was picked up a small number of times. The rearrangement uses TRBV2 and TRBJ1-2, with D perhaps matching TRBD1 (5 bases). The CDR3 covers 15 residues. Trimming cost V 6 bases and J 0 bases, with 14 bases left between them. Germline V gene sequence: CDR1 SNHLY, CDR2 FYNNEI. The CDR3 DNA reads as TGTGCCAGCAGGCCCCAGGGCAGAACTAACTATGGCTACACCTTC. It translates to CASRPQGRTNYGYTF.

This clonotype came up a few times. An end of the junction differs from the germline gene, which may be a read error. This chain links TRBV7-7 with TRBJ2-1; 11 bases are shared with TRBD2. Germline V gene data show CDR1 as SSHAT and CDR2 as FNYEAQ (reference sequence). This CDR3 contains 16 residues. In nucleotides, the CDR3 is TGTGCTAGCAGCTTAGGGCTAGCGGGAGGACACAATGAGCAGTTCTTC. Amino acids: CASSLGLAGGHNEQFF.

The chain combines TRBV12-3 or TRBV12-4 with TRBJ2-4; the D is unclear. Trimming stripped 2 bases from V and 0 bases from J, with 11 bases between. The CDR3 has 16 residues. The CDR3 spells CASSLSRQLAKNIQYF. The CDR3 region has the DNA TGTGCCAGCAGTTTATCGAGGCAGCTAGCCAAAAACATTCAGTACTTC.

The V call is TRBV12-3 or TRBV12-4, the J call TRBJ2-3; D gene ambiguous. Trimming removed 2 bases at V and 5 bases at J, with 8 bases between. The CDR3 length is 13 residues. CDR3 sequence reads: CASSLNIGDTQYF. The CDR3 nucleotides read TGTGCCAGCAGTTTAAACATCGGAGATACGCAGTATTTT.

Ten or more counts support this clonotype. V and J are TRBV20-1 and TRBJ2-2, with D tentatively TRBD2 (7 bases). CDR3 length: 16 residues. Germline CDR1 is DFQATT and CDR2 is SNEGSKA (reference sequence). The V and J ends lost 0 bases and 0 bases respectively, with 11 bases between them. The CDR3 sequence: CSARDGRGSNTGELFF. The CDR3 DNA reads TGCAGTGCTAGAGATGGGAGGGGGTCGAACACCGGGGAGCTGTTTTTT.

Only a few counts were recorded for this clonotype. The chain links TRBV30 to TRBJ1-5, with D tentatively TRBD1 (5 bases). V lost 3 bases to trimming and J lost 5 bases, with 17 bases between them. The CDR3 spans 15 residues. Germline CDR1 reads GTSNPN; CDR2 reads SVGIG (reference sequence). The DNA for the CDR3 is TGTGCCTGGAGCATAAGACGGGACCCGGATCAGCCCCAGCATTTT. It is translated as CAWSIRRDPDQPQHF.

This clonotype appeared many times. The rearrangement joins TRBV20-1 to TRBJ2-7, with TRBD1 identical over 7 bases. The CDR3 loop spans 14 amino acids. Losses at the gene ends were 5 bases for V and 0 bases for J; bases not matched to a gene: 7. Germline CDR1 reads DFQATT; CDR2 reads SNEGSKA (reference sequence). The CDR3 coding sequence is TGCAGTGCTCGGACCGGGACAGTCTCCTACGAGCAGTACTTC. This gives the protein CSARTGTVSYEQYF.

In this sample, this clonotype turned up many times. This chain joins TRBV11-2 and TRBJ2-7, with D unclear. Trimming cost V 4 bases and J 9 bases, with 13 bases left between them. The CDR3 runs to 12 residues. Germline V gene lookup returns CDR1 SGHAT and CDR2 FQNNGV. The CDR3 here is CASSSRALVQYF. The CDR3 region has the DNA TGTGCCAGCAGCTCCCGAGCCCTTGTGCAGTACTTC.

The chain links TRBV7-2 to TRBJ2-3, with D maybe TRBD1 (6 bases). The germline CDR1 and CDR2 sequences are SGHTA and FQGNSA. The ends were cut back, 1 base at V and 10 bases at J, with 18 bases in the middle. This CDR3 is 15 amino acids long. This CDR3 reads CASSLDGGGLDAQYF. DNA of the CDR3: TGTGCCAGCAGCTTAGATGGGGGCGGGCTGGATGCGCAGTATTTT.

This clonotype occurred a few times. This chain joins TRBV6-5 and TRBJ1-5; TRBD1 aligns across 7 bases. The junction had 1 base not matched to a gene; V was cut back by 0 bases and J by 5 bases. The CDR3 has 14 residues. Per germline, CDR1 MNHEY and CDR2 SVGAGI. The CDR3 region is CASSYSGGDQPQHF. In nucleotides, the CDR3 is TGTGCCAGCAGTTACTCAGGGGGCGATCAGCCCCAGCATTTT.

V is TRBV7-2 and J is TRBJ2-7, with 12 bases lining up with TRBD2. Germline trimming cut 0 bases from V and 0 bases from J; bases unmatched to any gene: 3. Per the germline V gene, CDR1 is SGHTA and CDR2 is FQGNSA. The CDR3 is 17 residues long. The CDR3 sequence: CASSLALTSGSSYEQYF. The CDR3, as DNA: TGTGCCAGCAGCTTAGCCTTGACTAGCGGGAGCTCCTACGAGCAGTACTTC.

At least ten counts were recorded for this clonotype. The CDR3 loop is CASSAGGPREQYF. CDR3 sequence (DNA): TGCGCCAGCTCAGCGGGAGGGCCCCGCGAGCAGTACTTC. This rearrangement joins TRBV10-1 to TRBJ2-7; TRBD2 agrees at 10 bases. Losses at the gene ends were 8 bases for V and 6 bases for J; bases not matched to a gene: 7. The germline V gene has CDR1 WNHNN and CDR2 SYGVQD (reference sequence). The CDR3 spans 13 residues.

The chain recombines TRBV3-1 with TRBJ2-7; 10 nucleotides agree with TRBD1. V was clipped by 2 bases and J by 7 bases; unmatched bases: 5. CDR1 is LGHDT and CDR2 is YNNKEL in the germline V gene (reference sequence). CDR3 length: 14 amino acids. Here the CDR3 reads CASSQRTGGREQYF. CDR3 in DNA: TGTGCCAGCAGCCAACGGACAGGGGGTCGGGAGCAGTACTTC.

The V call is TRBV6-1, the J call TRBJ1-5; D perhaps matches TRBD1 (6 bases). The germline CDR1 and CDR2 sequences are MNHNS and SASEGT. Trimming left V 2 bases short and J 7 bases short, with 15 bases between. The CDR3 is 15 amino acids. Here the CDR3 DNA reads TGTGCCAGCAGTGAAAGTACAGGGTATTGGCAGCCCCAGCATTTT. Encoded protein: CASSESTGYWQPQHF.